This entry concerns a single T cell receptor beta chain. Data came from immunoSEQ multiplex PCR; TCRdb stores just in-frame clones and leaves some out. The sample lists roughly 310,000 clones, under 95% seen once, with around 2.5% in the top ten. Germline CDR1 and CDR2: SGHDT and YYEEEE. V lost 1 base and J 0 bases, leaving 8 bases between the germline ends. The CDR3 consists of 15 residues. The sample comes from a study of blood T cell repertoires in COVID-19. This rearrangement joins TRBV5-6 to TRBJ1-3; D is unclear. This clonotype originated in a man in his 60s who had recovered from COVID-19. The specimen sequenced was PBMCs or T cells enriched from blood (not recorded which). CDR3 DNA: TGTGCCAGCAGCTTGCTATCAGGCTCTGGAAACACCATATATTTT. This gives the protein CASSLLSGSGNTIYF.